These T cell receptor beta chains were read from a single sample in a study of blood T cell repertoires in COVID-19. The protocol was immunoSEQ multiplex PCR, while the TCRdb copy is restricted to in-frame clones and leaves out a portion. In the table there are roughly 80,000 clones, around nine tenths of which are singletons. The sequenced sample consisted of peripheral blood. The receptor set was obtained from a woman of 80 years or more with active or convalescent COVID-19. CDR3s include the opening cysteine and the closing phenylalanine or tryptophan. The D gene is left open where the match is weak. Expanded clones are given a class, and other clones once, few, many or no size at all.

TRBD2	TRBV6-2/TRBV6-3	TRBJ2-1	-	TGTGCCAGCAGTCCACGGACTAGCGGGAGGTGGGGCACACACAATGAGCAGTTCTTC	CASSPRTSGRWGTHNEQFF
-	TRBV18	TRBJ1-4	-	TGTGCCAGCTCAACAATTCAAAATGAAAAACTGTTTTTT	CASSTIQNEKLFF
-	TRBV11-2	TRBJ1-5	-	TGTGCCAGCAGCTTGACAGGAAGCAATCAGCCCCAGCATTTT	CASSLTGSNQPQHF
TRBD1	TRBV18	TRBJ1-1	-	TGTGCCAGCTCACCCTTGACAGGGACAGGCCTCATGAACACTGAAGCTTTCTTT	CASSPLTGTGLMNTEAFF
-	TRBV5-6	TRBJ1-2	-	TGTGCCAGCAGCTTGGCCGACAGGACCGGCTATGGCTACACCTTC	CASSLADRTGYGYTF
TRBD1	TRBV5-1	TRBJ2-3	-	TGCGCCAGCAGCTTAGATGGACAGGGGAATCAGCCCCAGTATTTT	CASSLDGQGNQPQYF
-	TRBV19	TRBJ2-7	-	TGTGCCAGTAGTATCAGGGTGGGCTACGAGCAGTACTTC	CASSIRVGYEQYF
TRBD2	TRBV7-2	TRBJ2-2	-	TGTGCCAGCAGCTTAGGGGACTATCACACCGGGGAGCTGTTTTTT	CASSLGDYHTGELFF
-	TRBV5-1	TRBJ2-7	-	TGCGCCAGCAGCCCAGACATGGGTAAGCGGGAGCAGTACTTC	CASSPDMGKREQYF
-	TRBV2	TRBJ2-7	once	TGTGCCAGCAAGGACAACCTAAGCTCCTACGAGCAGTACTTC	CASKDNLSSYEQYF
TRBD2	TRBV18	TRBJ2-2	few	TGTGCCAGCTCCCTTAACGAGCTAGCGGGAGAAGTCGGGGAGCTGTTTTTT	CASSLNELAGEVGELFF
TRBD1	TRBV28	TRBJ1-2	-	TGTGCCAGCAGCCGACAGGGAATAGTTGGCTACACCTTC	CASSRQGIVGYTF
TRBD2	TRBV11-2	TRBJ2-7	-	TGTGCCAGCAGCCCGGCGATGAGACTAGCCCTGGCCCTGGAGCAGTACTTC	CASSPAMRLALALEQYF
-	TRBV4-2	TRBJ1-5	-	TGTGCCAGCAGCCAAGAAGGCAGGAACAATCAGCCCCAGCATTTT	CASSQEGRNNQPQHF
TRBD2	TRBV7-9	TRBJ2-5	-	TGTGCCAGCAGCTTAGGGTGGACTAGCGGGGCTCAAGAGACCCAGTACTTC	CASSLGWTSGAQETQYF
TRBD1	TRBV9	TRBJ1-2	-	TGTGCCAGCAGCCCTCAGGGGGCAACGCCTAGCGGCTACACCTTC	CASSPQGATPSGYTF
TRBD1	TRBV19	TRBJ1-1	once	TGTGCCAGTAGCCGGGACAGGGTAGGGAACACTGAAGCTTTCTTT	CASSRDRVGNTEAFF
-	TRBV6-5	TRBJ1-1	-	TGTGCCAGCAGCCGGCGGGGGAACACTGAAGCTTTCTTT	CASSRRGNTEAFF
-	TRBV6-2/TRBV6-3	TRBJ2-3	-	TGTGCCAGCAGTTACGAGGCTCCAGATACGCAGTATTTT	CASSYEAPDTQYF
-	TRBV7-9	TRBJ2-5	-	TGTGCCAGCAGCTCAGGGGTTCAAGAGACCCAGTACTTC	CASSSGVQETQYF
TRBD2	TRBV7-9	TRBJ2-2	-	TGTGCCAGCAGCTTAACACGCTGGACTAGCGGGGCGAACACCGGGGAGCTGTTTTTT	CASSLTRWTSGANTGELFF
TRBD2	TRBV24-1	TRBJ2-2	-	TGTGCCACCAGAAAGGGACTAGCGGGTAGCGGGGAGCTGTTTTTT	CATRKGLAGSGELFF
-	TRBV11-2	TRBJ1-3	-	TGTGCCAGCAGCCCAAGGGGGGGGCCCAGCTCTGGAAACACCATATATTTT	CASSPRGGPSSGNTIYF
TRBD1	TRBV6-2/TRBV6-3	TRBJ1-6	-	TGTGCCAGCAGTTTCAGGACAGGACATAATTCACCCCTCCACTTT	CASSFRTGHNSPLHF
-	TRBV29-1	TRBJ2-1	-	TGCAGCGTGGGAGTCGGCGGAGATTTCTACAATGAGCAGTTCTTC	CSVGVGGDFYNEQFF
-	TRBV6-2/TRBV6-3	TRBJ2-3	once	TGTGCCAGCAGTTACTTTCCGCCTGGGGCGAGCACAGATACGCAGTATTTT	CASSYFPPGASTDTQYF
-	TRBV12-5	TRBJ2-7	-	TGTGCTAGTGGTCTGCCGGGACACCGAGCCTACGAGCAGTACTTC	CASGLPGHRAYEQYF
-	TRBV28	TRBJ1-2	-	TGTGCCAGTCGACAGCATGGCTACACCTTC	CASRQHGYTF
TRBD1	TRBV18	TRBJ2-7	-	TGTGCCAGCTCACCTATCCCGGGACAGGGTGGGGCCTACGAGCAGTACTTC	CASSPIPGQGGAYEQYF
TRBD2	TRBV7-2	TRBJ2-3	once	TGTGCCAGCAGCTTGGCGGGGGTAGATACGCAGTATTTT	CASSLAGVDTQYF
-	TRBV18	TRBJ1-2	-	TGTGCCAGCTCCCCGGGGGAAGCGGCTACGGCCTTC	CASSPGEAATAF
TRBD1	TRBV5-1	TRBJ1-5	-	TGCGCCAGCAGGGCCGGGACAGGGCAAAACGGAGATCAGCCCCAGCATTTT	CASRAGTGQNGDQPQHF
TRBD1	TRBV3-1/TRBV3-2	TRBJ2-1	-	TGTGCCAGCAGCCCCCCGGGACAGATTTACAATGAGCAGTTCTTC	CASSPPGQIYNEQFF
-	TRBV12-3/TRBV12-4	TRBJ2-5	-	TGTGCCAGCAGGCAGGGCGGTGGGGAGACCCAGTACTTC	CASRQGGGETQYF
-	TRBV18	TRBJ1-2	-	TGTGCCAGCTCTGCACAGGGCTCCACTAACTATGGCTACACCTTC	CASSAQGSTNYGYTF
TRBD2	TRBV11-2	TRBJ2-7	medium-sized	TGTGCCAGCAGCCCCCAGGGAGGGCTCGCCCGCGAGCAGTACTTC	CASSPQGGLAREQYF
-	TRBV6-5	TRBJ1-2	-	TGTGCCAGCAGTTACTCGCCCGCCAGTGGCTACACCTTC	CASSYSPASGYTF
TRBD2	TRBV14	TRBJ2-1	-	TGTGCCAGCAGCCCTCTAGCGGGAAGGGGATACAATGAGCAGTTCTTC	CASSPLAGRGYNEQFF
TRBD2	TRBV9	TRBJ2-3	-	TGTGCCAGCAGCGTGGGACTAGCGGGAGGGGCGCAGTATTTT	CASSVGLAGGAQYF
-	TRBV7-2	TRBJ2-2	-	TGTGCCAGCAGCTCTATCACGGCGAACACCGGGGAGCTGTTTTTT	CASSSITANTGELFF
TRBD2	TRBV7-8	TRBJ2-3	-	TGTGCCAGCAGCTTAGGGGGGCGGGGGGCTGATACGCAGTATTTT	CASSLGGRGADTQYF
TRBD2	TRBV19	TRBJ2-2	-	TGTGCCAGTAGTAATCCAGCGGGAGTAGATGTGGCGGAGCTGTTTTTT	CASSNPAGVDVAELFF
-	TRBV27	TRBJ2-1	once	TGTGCCAGCAGCTCCACAGGGCTTAGGGGAGAGCAGTTCTTC	CASSSTGLRGEQFF
-	TRBV6-6	TRBJ2-7	few	TGTGCCAGCAGTCCCCCCCGGTGGTTAGCGGCACCAATCTCGATCTCCTACGAGCAGTACTTC	CASSPPRWLAAPISISYEQYF
TRBD1	TRBV3-1/TRBV3-2	TRBJ2-3	-	TGTGCCAGCAGCCGTAGGGGGCCCACAGATACGCAGTATTTT	CASSRRGPTDTQYF
-	TRBV5-3	TRBJ2-1	-	TGTGCCAGAAGCTTGTGTTGGGGCCCTAGCTCCTACAATGAGCAGTTCTTC	CARSLCWGPSSYNEQFF
-	TRBV19	TRBJ1-3	once	TGTGCCAGTAGTGCGGGCCGCTTCTCTGGAAACACCATATATTTT	CASSAGRFSGNTIYF
TRBD2	TRBV6-2/TRBV6-3	TRBJ2-7	-	TGTGCCAGCAGTTACTCGATAACGGGGGAGGGGTACGAGCAGTACTTC	CASSYSITGEGYEQYF
TRBD1	TRBV7-8	TRBJ2-7	-	TGTGCCAGCAGCTTAGCTCGGACAGGGGGCTACGAGCAGTACTTC	CASSLARTGGYEQYF
TRBD1	TRBV5-4	TRBJ2-7	-	TGTGCCAGCAGCTCACTGGGACAGCTCTACGAGCAGTACTTC	CASSSLGQLYEQYF
TRBD1	TRBV7-2	TRBJ2-7	-	TGTGCCAGCAGCTCTAGGGCCCTGGACAGGGGGAGCGAGCAGTACTTC	CASSSRALDRGSEQYF
-	TRBV6-4	TRBJ2-2	-	TGTGCCTGTAGGGGGCTAGCGCCCTCTTCTCCGAACACCGGGGAGCTGTTTTTT	CACRGLAPSSPNTGELFF
-	TRBV5-1	TRBJ1-2	few	TGCGCCAGCAGCCCCCGTTCAGCTAACTATGGCTACACCTTC	CASSPRSANYGYTF
TRBD1	TRBV9	TRBJ2-1	-	TGTGCCAGCAGTCTGGACAGGGGCTCCTACAATGAGCAGTTCTTC	CASSLDRGSYNEQFF
TRBD1	TRBV7-9	TRBJ2-5	-	TGTGCCAGCAGCTTGGACAGGGTACCAGAGACCCAGTACTTC	CASSLDRVPETQYF
TRBD2	TRBV28	TRBJ2-7	-	TGTGCCAGCACGCCAACTAGCGGGCGACGAGGGTACGAGCAGTACTTC	CASTPTSGRRGYEQYF